This TCR beta chain comes out of a study of OX40 agonist ivuxolimab in advanced cancers. Overall study: In this cohort, patients received ivuxolimab, an agonistic anti-OX40 (CD134) antibody. The patients received ivuxolimab by intravenous route every 2 weeks at 0.01 to 10 mg/kg. Findings of the study overall: More expanded clones were seen, on average, in CD8+ T cells than in CD4+. Still undetermined is the antigen specificity of the expanded peripheral T cells.

Trimming pared 7 bases from V and 10 bases from J, leaving 20 bases between. Germline CDR1 reads MDHEN; CDR2 reads SYDVKM. This CDR3 contains 14 residues. The method was immunoSEQ multiplex PCR; TCRdb's version includes in-frame clones alone and lacks a portion of them. This sample yields some 100,000 clones, of which around 84% are seen a single time; 0.95% to 1.2% belongs to the top ten. Regarding this clone: Its target is not known.

This chain joins TRBV28 and TRBJ2-1; possible D gene TRBD2, 5 bases. This receptor was identified in an adult with an advanced solid tumor such as melanoma, head and neck, liver or kidney cancer. Sequences were derived from CD4+ or CD8+ T cells sorted from blood, sampled in a trial of the OX40 agonist ivuxolimab. The CDR3 sequence: CASTLAAEVKEQFF. CDR3 DNA sequence: TGTGCCAGCACTTTGGCTGCGGAGGTTAAAGAGCAGTTCTTC.